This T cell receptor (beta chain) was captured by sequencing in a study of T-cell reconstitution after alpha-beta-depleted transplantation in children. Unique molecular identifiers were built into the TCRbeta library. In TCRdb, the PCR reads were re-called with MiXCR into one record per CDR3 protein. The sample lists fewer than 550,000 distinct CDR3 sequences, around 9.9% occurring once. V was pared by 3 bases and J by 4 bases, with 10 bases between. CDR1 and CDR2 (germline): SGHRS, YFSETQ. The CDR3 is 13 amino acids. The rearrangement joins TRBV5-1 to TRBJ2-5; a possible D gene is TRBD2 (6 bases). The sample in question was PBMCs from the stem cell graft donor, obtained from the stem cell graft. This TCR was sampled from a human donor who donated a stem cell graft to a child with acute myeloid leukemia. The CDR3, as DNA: TGCGCCAGCAGCTCCGACGGGGGAGAGACCCAGTACTTC. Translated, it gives CASSSDGGETQYF.